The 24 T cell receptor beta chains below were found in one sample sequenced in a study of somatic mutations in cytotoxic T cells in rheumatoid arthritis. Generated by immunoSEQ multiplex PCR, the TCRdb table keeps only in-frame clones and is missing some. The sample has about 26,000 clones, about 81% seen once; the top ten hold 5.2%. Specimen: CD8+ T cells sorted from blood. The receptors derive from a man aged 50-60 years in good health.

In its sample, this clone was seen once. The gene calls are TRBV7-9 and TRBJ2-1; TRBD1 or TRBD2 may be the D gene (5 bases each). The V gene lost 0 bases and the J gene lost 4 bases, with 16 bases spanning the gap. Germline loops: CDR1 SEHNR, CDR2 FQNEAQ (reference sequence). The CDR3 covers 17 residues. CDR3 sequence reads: CASSLARDPGWYNEQFF. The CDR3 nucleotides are TGTGCCAGCAGCTTAGCCCGGGACCCCGGCTGGTACAATGAGCAGTTCTTC.

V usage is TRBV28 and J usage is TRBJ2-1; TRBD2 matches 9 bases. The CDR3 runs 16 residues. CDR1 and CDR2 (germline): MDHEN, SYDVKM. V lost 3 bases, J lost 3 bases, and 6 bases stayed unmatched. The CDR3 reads CASSLRLAGSYNEQFF. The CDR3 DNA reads TGTGCCAGCAGTTTGCGGCTAGCGGGAAGCTACAATGAGCAGTTCTTC.

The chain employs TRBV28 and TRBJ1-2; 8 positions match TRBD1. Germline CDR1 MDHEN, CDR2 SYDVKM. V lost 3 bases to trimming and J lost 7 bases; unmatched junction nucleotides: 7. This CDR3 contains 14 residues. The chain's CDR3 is CASSFKTGGGGYTF. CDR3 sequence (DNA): TGTGCCAGCAGTTTTAAAACAGGGGGGGGTGGCTACACCTTC.

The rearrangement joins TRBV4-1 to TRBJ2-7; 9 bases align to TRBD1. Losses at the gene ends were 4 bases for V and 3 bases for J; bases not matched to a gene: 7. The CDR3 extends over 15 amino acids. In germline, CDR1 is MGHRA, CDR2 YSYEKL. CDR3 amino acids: CASSLGQGPLYEQYF. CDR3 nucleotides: TGCGCCAGCAGCCTCGGACAGGGGCCCCTCTACGAGCAGTACTTC.

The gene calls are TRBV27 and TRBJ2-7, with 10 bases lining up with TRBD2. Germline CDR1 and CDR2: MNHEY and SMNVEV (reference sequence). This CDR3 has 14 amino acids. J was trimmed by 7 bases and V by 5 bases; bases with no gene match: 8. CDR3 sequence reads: CASSRLAGALEQYF. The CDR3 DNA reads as TGTGCCAGCAGTCGGCTAGCGGGAGCGTTAGAGCAGTACTTC.

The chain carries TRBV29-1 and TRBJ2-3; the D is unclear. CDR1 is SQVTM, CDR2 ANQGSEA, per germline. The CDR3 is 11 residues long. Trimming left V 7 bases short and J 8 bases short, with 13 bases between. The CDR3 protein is CSGQDGRTQYF. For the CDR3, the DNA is TGCAGCGGGCAGGACGGTCGTACGCAGTATTTT.

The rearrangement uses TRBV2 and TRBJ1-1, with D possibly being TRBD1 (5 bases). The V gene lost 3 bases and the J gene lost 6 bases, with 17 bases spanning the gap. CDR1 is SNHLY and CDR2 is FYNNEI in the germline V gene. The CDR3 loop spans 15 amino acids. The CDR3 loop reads CASSDPAGRDSEAFF. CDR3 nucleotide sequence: TGTGCCAGCAGTGACCCGGCAGGGAGGGACTCTGAAGCTTTCTTT. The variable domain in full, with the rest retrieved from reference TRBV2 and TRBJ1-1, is EPEVTQTPSHQVTQMGQEVILRCVPISNHLYFYWYRQILGQKVEFLVSFYNNEISEKSEIFDDQFSVERPDGSNFTLKIRSTKLEDSAMYFCASSDPAGRDSEAFFGQGTRLTVV.

CDR3 region: CASSPTGTGGSSYNEQFF. In DNA, the CDR3 is TGTGCCAGCAGCCCCACCGGGACAGGGGGCAGCTCCTACAATGAGCAGTTCTTC. This chain joins TRBV13 and TRBJ2-1, with TRBD1 matching over 12 bases. CDR1 PRHDT and CDR2 FYEKMQ come from the germline V gene (reference sequence). V was pared by 5 bases and J by 0 bases, with 8 bases of the junction left unmatched. The CDR3 is made up of 18 amino acids.

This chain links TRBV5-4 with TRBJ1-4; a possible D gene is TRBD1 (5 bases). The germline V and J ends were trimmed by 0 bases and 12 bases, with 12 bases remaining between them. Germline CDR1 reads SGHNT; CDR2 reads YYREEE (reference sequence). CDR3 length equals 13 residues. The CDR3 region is CASSLAPAGELFF. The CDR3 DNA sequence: TGTGCCAGCAGCTTGGCCCCAGCGGGGGAACTGTTTTTT.

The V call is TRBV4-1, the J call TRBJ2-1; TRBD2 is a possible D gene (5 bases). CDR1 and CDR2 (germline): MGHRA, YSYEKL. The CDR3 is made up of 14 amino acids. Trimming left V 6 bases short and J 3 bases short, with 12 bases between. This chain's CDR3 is CASSPEVVYNEQFF. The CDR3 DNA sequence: TGCGCCAGCAGTCCGGAGGTGGTCTACAATGAGCAGTTCTTC.

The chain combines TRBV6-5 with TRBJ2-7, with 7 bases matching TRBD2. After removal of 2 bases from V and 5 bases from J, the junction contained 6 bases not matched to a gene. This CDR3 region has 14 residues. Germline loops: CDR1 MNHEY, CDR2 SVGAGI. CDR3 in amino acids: CASSYSGIGDEQYF. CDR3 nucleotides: TGTGCCAGCAGTTACAGCGGGATCGGGGACGAGCAGTACTTC.

The CDR3 region is CASSGPGQSTYEQYF. DNA of the CDR3: TGTGCCAGCAGCGGTCCGGGACAGAGTACCTACGAGCAGTACTTC. The chain couples TRBV9 to TRBJ2-7; 7 positions match TRBD1. The CDR3 is 15 residues long. The V and J ends lost 3 bases and 2 bases, in that order; junction bases with no gene match: 8. From germline, CDR1 is SGDLS and CDR2 YYNGEE.

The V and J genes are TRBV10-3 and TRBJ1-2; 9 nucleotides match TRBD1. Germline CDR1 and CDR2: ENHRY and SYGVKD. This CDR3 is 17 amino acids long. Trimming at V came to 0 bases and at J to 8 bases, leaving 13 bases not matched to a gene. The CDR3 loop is CAISESLELDRGRGYTF. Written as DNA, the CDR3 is TGTGCCATCAGTGAGTCACTAGAACTCGACAGGGGGAGAGGCTACACCTTC.

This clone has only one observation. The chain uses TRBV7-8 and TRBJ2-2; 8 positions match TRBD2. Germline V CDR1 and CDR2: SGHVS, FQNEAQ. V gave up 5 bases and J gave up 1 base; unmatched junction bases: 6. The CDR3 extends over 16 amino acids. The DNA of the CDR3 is TGTGCCAGCAGCGTTCCGGGACTAGAGAACACCGGGGAGCTGTTTTTT. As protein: CASSVPGLENTGELFF.

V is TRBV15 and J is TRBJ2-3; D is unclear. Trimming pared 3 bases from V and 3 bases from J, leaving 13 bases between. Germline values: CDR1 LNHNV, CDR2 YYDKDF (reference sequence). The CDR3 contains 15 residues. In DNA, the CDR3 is TGTGCCACCAGCAGGGGCCCTCTAGGGACAGATACGCAGTATTTT. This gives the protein CATSRGPLGTDTQYF. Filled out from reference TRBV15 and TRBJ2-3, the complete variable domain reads DAMVIQNPRYQVTQFGKPVTLSCSQTLNHNVMYWYQQKSSQAPKLLFHYYDKDFNNEADTPDNFQSRRPNTSFCFLDIRSPGLGDTAMYLCATSRGPLGTDTQYFGPGTRLTVL.

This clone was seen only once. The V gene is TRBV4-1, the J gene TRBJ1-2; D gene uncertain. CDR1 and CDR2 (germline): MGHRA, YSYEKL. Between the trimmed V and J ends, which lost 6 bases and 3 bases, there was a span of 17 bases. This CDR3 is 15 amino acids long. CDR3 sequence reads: CASRDPSGTYYGYTF. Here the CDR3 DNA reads TGCGCCAGCAGAGATCCGTCCGGCACCTACTATGGCTACACCTTC.

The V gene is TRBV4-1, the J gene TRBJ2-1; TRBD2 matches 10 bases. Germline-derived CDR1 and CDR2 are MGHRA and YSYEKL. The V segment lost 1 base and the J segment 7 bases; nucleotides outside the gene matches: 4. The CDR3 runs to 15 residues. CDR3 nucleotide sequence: TGCGCCAGCAGCCAAGTAGCGGGAGGAGGAAATGAGCAGTTCTTC. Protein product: CASSQVAGGGNEQFF.

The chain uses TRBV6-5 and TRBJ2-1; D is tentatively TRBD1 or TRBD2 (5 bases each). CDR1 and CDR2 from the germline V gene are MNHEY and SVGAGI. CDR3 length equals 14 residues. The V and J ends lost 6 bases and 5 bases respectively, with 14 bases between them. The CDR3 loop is CASSRRDANNEQFF. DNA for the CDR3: TGTGCCAGCAGCCGCCGGGACGCAAACAATGAGCAGTTCTTC.

CDR3: CAIRVFSAGRAYEQYF. The CDR3 DNA reads TGTGCCATCAGAGTTTTTTCGGCGGGCCGCGCCTACGAGCAGTACTTC. The rearrangement uses TRBV10-3 and TRBJ2-7, with D perhaps matching TRBD2 (5 bases). CDR3 length: 16 residues. From germline, CDR1 is ENHRY and CDR2 SYGVKD. Trimming cost V 6 bases and J 2 bases, with 20 bases left between them.

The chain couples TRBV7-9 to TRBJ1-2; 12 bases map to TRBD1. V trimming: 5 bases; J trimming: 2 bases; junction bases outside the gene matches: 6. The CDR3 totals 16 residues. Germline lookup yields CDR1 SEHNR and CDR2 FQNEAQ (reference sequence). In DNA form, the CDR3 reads TGTGCCAGCAGCCCACCGGGGACAGGGGGCAACTATGGCTACACCTTC. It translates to CASSPPGTGGNYGYTF.

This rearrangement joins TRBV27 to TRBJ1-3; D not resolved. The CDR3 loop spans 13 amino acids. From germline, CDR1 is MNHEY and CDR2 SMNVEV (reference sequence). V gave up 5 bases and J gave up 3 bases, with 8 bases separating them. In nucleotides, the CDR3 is TGTGCCAGCAGTCTCTGGATTGGAAACACCATATATTTT. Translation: CASSLWIGNTIYF.

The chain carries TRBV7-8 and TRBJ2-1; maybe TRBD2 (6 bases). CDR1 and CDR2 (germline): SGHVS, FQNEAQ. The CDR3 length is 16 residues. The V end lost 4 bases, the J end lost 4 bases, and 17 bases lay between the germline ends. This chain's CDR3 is CASSYLSRREYNEQFF. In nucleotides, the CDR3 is TGTGCCAGCAGCTACCTGTCCCGGCGGGAATACAATGAGCAGTTCTTC.

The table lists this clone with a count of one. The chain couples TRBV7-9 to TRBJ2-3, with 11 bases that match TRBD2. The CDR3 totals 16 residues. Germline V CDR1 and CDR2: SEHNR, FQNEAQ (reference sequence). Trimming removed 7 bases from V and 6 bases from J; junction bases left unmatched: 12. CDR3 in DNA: TGTGCCAGCACCCTACTTAGCGGGAGGGCGGGCGATACGCAGTATTTT. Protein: CASTLLSGRAGDTQYF.

Written as DNA, the CDR3 is TGTGCCAGCAGTAGCCTCGAGGGATCGGGCGAGCAGTACTTC. Translated, it gives CASSSLEGSGEQYF. The chain is built from TRBV7-9 and TRBJ2-7; a weak D match, TRBD2 (5 bases). The V gene's germline CDR1 is SEHNR and CDR2 FQNEAQ (reference sequence). The CDR3 totals 14 residues. With 6 bases removed from V and 6 bases from J, the gap between germline ends came to 18 bases.